This T cell receptor (beta chain) was identified in a study of blood T cell repertoires in COVID-19. J gave up 4 bases and V 6 bases, and 10 bases lay outside the gene matches. CDR1 is MDHEN and CDR2 is SYDVKM in the germline V gene. The CDR3 has 16 residues. This clone has a count of ten or more. Produced via immunoSEQ multiplex PCR; TCRdb's table is partial and in-frame only. The sample holds roughly 250,000 clones; roughly 86% are singletons and the top ten take 1.5% to 2%. Cohort placement rested on clinical history that participants reported themselves. The TCR originated in a woman in her forties or fifties who had recovered from COVID-19. The sample taken for sequencing was PBMCs or T cells enriched from blood (not recorded which). V and J are TRBV28 and TRBJ1-1; TRBD1 agrees at 11 bases. The CDR3, as DNA: TGTGCCAGCAGCTTTGTGCGGACAGGGGGCTTCACTGAAGCTTTCTTT. This codes for CASSFVRTGGFTEAFF.